This T cell receptor (beta chain) was sequenced for a study of cytomegalovirus exposure and HLA in healthy donors. Germline V gives CDR1 SGHTA, CDR2 FQGTGA. V lost 2 bases to trimming and J lost 7 bases; unmatched junction nucleotides: 22. The CDR3 is made up of 21 amino acids. Remarks on this clone: The antigen remains undetermined.

Broader study findings: In a later analysis, across HLA loci, associated TCR counts were highest for DRB1, lowest for HLA-C. Cytomegalovirus status was reportedly diagnosed by the classifier with high specificity and sensitivity. Presence/absence analyses assumed roughly uniform sequencing depth across donors. Specificity for CMV antigens was confirmed in vitro for a few of the CMV-associated chains.

The PCR ran on 60 Vbeta and 13 Jbeta primers. Data came from immunoSEQ multiplex PCR; TCRdb stores just in-frame clones and leaves some out. The sample carries roughly 160,000 clones, 80% recorded once. The genes are TRBV7-3 and TRBJ2-1; TRBD2 matches 11 bases. This sequence was found in a man aged 25-45 years in good health and CMV-seronegative. The sequenced sample was PBMCs. CDR3 region: CASSLCVSGRVQWATRNEQFF. Here the CDR3 DNA reads TGTGCCAGCAGCTTATGTGTTAGCGGGAGGGTCCAGTGGGCAACGAGGAATGAGCAGTTCTTC.